This TCR beta chain was found in a study of blood T cell repertoires in COVID-19. Study details: The samples span acute and convalescent COVID-19 from the United States, Italy and Spain.

This CDR3 comprises 17 residues. The V end lost 2 bases, the J end lost 9 bases, and 25 bases lay between the germline ends. Germline loops: CDR1 MDHEN, CDR2 SYDVKM. In the original workflow: From reference gene primer amplification, estimates of nucleated cell counts were derived. Sequencing used immunoSEQ multiplex PCR; TCRdb keeps in-frame clones, though not all of them. The DNA gave D and trimming, while V, J and clone size come from that table. The sample consists of roughly 90,000 clones, more than 80% of them appearing once. V usage is TRBV28 and J usage is TRBJ2-5, with D possibly being TRBD1 (6 bases). This clonotype originated in a woman aged 70-85 years with acute or convalescent COVID-19. The sample consisted of peripheral blood. Here the CDR3 reads CASSLRESGGQRRPQYF. In DNA form, the CDR3 reads TGTGCCAGCAGTTTAAGGGAGAGTGGGGGACAAAGACGTCCCCAGTACTTC.